The sequence of this T cell receptor (beta chain) was determined in a study of control samples from healthy donors and cancer patients. Trimming left V 4 bases short and J 5 bases short, with 15 bases between. CDR1 and CDR2 from the germline V gene are SGHNT and YYREEE (reference sequence). This CDR3 contains 14 residues. Clones were read by immunoSEQ multiplex PCR, and TCRdb kept only the in-frame ones, dropping some. Of 100,000 or so clones in the sample, about 85% were seen once. The sample comprised blood. V and J are TRBV5-4 and TRBJ2-5; D remains ambiguous. This receptor was taken from a woman aged 45-65 years in good health. CDR3 residues: CASSGSRIPETQYF. CDR3 coding DNA: TGTGCCAGCAGCGGGTCTAGAATCCCGGAGACCCAGTACTTC.